These 7 T cell receptor beta chains came from one sample sequenced in a study of response to subunit inactivated influenza vaccine. TCRdb re-derived calls from the RT-PCR reads in MiXCR, one entry per CDR3 protein. The table records around 790,000 distinct CDR3 sequences, 21% of them present only once. Here the sequenced sample was PBMCs from blood, taken more than 4 days after vaccination. These receptor sequences come from a man aged 50-59 years who received an inactivated influenza vaccine.

This chain links TRBV9 with TRBJ2-7; D gene ambiguous. With 0 bases removed from V and 2 bases from J, the gap between germline ends came to 12 bases. The CDR3 is 15 residues long. Per germline, CDR1 SGDLS and CDR2 YYNGEE. The CDR3, as DNA: TGTGCCAGCAGCGTAGTTGCGGCCGATACCTACGAGCAGTACTTC. Translated, it gives CASSVVAADTYEQYF.

This chain uses TRBV20-1 with TRBJ2-7; TRBD2 aligns across 10 bases. The J segment lost 0 bases and the V segment lost 0 bases, leaving 11 bases of the junction unmatched. CDR1 is DFQATT and CDR2 is SNEGSKA in the germline V gene (reference sequence). The CDR3 contains 18 residues. CDR3 nucleotides: TGCAGTGCTAGAGATTGGGCCTCCGGGACTAGCGCCTCCTACGAGCAGTACTTC. Translating it yields CSARDWASGTSASYEQYF.

Only a few counts were recorded for this clonotype. The gene calls are TRBV3-1 and TRBJ2-1; D is uncertain. Trimming removed 1 base from V and 0 bases from J, with 7 bases in between. This CDR3 region has 15 residues. Germline values: CDR1 LGHDT, CDR2 YNNKEL (reference sequence). This CDR3 reads CASSQGGRSYNEQFF. In DNA, the CDR3 is TGTGCCAGCAGCCAAGGGGGTCGCTCCTACAATGAGCAGTTCTTC.

V is TRBV4-3 and J is TRBJ2-3; TRBD2 might be the D (5 bases). Germline CDR1 and CDR2: LGHNA and YSLEER. This CDR3 comprises 17 residues. Trimming stripped 3 bases from V and 2 bases from J, with 18 bases between. The CDR3 DNA reads as TGCGCCAGCAGCCAGTTCCCACCTGGACTCAACACAGATACGCAGTATTTT. As protein: CASSQFPPGLNTDTQYF.

This clonotype was counted a single time. The chain's CDR3 is CASSGLNYYEQYF. The CDR3 DNA reads TGTGCCAGCAGCGGACTCAACTACTACGAGCAGTACTTC. The chain combines TRBV27 with TRBJ2-7, with TRBD2 as a possible D gene (5 bases). V lost 6 bases, J lost 3 bases, and 12 bases lay in between. Germline V gene sequence: CDR1 MNHEY, CDR2 SMNVEV (reference sequence). This CDR3 comprises 13 residues.

This clonotype was recorded at least ten times. The chain is built from TRBV4-3 and TRBJ2-1, with D uncertain. From germline, CDR1 is LGHNA and CDR2 YSLEER. The CDR3 covers 13 residues. Between the trimmed V and J ends, which lost 1 base and 6 bases, there was a span of 7 bases. For the CDR3, the DNA is TGCGCCAGCAGCCAAGTTCCTAGCAATGAGCAGTTCTTC. Protein product: CASSQVPSNEQFF.

The chain couples TRBV5-1 to TRBJ2-3, with D perhaps given as TRBD1 or TRBD2 (5 bases each). Germline assignment: CDR1 SGHRS and CDR2 YFSETQ. Trimming removed 4 bases at V and 4 bases at J, with 16 bases between. The length of the CDR3 is 15 residues. The CDR3 sequence: CASSRDGIKADTQYF. The DNA for the CDR3 is TGCGCCAGCAGCCGGGACGGCATAAAGGCAGATACGCAGTATTTT.